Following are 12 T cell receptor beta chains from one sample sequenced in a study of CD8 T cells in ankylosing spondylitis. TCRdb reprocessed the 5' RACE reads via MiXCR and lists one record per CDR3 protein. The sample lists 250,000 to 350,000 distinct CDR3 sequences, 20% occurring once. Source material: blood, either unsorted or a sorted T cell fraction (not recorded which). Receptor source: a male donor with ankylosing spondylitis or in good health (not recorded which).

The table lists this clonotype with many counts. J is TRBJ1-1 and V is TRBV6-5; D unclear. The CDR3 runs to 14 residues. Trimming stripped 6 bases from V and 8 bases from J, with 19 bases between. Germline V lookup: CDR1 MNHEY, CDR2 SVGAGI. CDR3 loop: CASSASGNPGEAFF. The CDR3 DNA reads TGTGCCAGCAGCGCCTCGGGTAACCCAGGAGAAGCTTTCTTT.

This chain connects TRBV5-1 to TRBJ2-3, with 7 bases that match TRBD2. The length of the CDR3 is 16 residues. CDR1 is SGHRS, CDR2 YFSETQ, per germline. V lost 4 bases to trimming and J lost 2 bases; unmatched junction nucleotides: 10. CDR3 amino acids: CASSAERGLSTDTQYF. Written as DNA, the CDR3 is TGCGCCAGCAGCGCGGAGCGGGGACTGTCCACAGATACGCAGTATTTT.

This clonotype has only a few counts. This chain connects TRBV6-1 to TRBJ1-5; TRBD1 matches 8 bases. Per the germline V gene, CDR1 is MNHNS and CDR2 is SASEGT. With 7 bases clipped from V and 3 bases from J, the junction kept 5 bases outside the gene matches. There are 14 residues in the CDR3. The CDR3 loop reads CASTPGGINQPQHF. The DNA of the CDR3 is TGTGCCAGCACCCCAGGGGGCATCAATCAGCCCCAGCATTTT.

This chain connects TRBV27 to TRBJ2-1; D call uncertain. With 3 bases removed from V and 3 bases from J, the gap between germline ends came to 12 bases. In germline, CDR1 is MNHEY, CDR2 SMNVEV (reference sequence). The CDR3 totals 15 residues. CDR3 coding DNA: TGTGCCAGCAGTTTCGTAGGGCTGTACTACAATGAGCAGTTCTTC. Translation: CASSFVGLYYNEQFF.

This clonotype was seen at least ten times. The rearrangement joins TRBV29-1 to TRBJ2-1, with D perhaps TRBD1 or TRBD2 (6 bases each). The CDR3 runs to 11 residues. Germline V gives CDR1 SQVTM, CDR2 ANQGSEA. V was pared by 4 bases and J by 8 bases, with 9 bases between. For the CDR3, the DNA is TGCAGCGTTGCGGGGGCACATGAGCAGTTCTTC. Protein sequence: CSVAGAHEQFF.

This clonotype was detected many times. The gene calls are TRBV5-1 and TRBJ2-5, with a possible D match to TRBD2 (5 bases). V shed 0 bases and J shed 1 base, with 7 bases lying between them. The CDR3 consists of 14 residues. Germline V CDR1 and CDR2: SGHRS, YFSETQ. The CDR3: CASSLGGFQETQYF. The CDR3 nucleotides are TGCGCCAGCAGCTTGGGAGGGTTCCAAGAGACCCAGTACTTC.

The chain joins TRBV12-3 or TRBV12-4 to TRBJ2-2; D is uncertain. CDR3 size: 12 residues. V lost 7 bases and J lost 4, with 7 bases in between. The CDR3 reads CASTGRTGELFF. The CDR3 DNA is TGTGCCAGCACCGGACGCACCGGGGAGCTGTTTTTT.

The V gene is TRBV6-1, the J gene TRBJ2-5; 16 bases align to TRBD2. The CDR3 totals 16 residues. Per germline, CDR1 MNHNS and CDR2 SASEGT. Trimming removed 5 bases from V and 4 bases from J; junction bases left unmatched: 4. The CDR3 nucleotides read TGTGCCAGCAGTCCAGGGACTAGCGGGGGGGCAGAGACCCAGTACTTC. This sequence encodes CASSPGTSGGAETQYF.

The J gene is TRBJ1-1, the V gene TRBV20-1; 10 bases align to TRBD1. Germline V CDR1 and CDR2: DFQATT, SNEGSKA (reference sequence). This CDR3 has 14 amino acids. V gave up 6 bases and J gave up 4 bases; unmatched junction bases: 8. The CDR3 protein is CSANDRGPFTEAFF. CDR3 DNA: TGCAGTGCAAACGACAGGGGGCCATTCACTGAAGCTTTCTTT.

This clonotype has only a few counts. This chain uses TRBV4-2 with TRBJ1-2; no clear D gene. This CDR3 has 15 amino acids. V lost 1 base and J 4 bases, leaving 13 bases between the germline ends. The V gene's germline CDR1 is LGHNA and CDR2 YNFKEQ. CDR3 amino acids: CASSQGPTGGYGYTF. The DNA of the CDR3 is TGTGCCAGCAGCCAAGGACCCACCGGCGGCTATGGCTACACCTTC.

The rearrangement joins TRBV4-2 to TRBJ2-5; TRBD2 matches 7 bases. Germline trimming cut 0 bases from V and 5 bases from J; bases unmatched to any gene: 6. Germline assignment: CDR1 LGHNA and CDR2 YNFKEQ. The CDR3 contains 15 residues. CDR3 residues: CASSQDPREGETQYF. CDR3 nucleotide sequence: TGTGCCAGCAGCCAAGATCCCAGGGAGGGGGAGACCCAGTACTTC.

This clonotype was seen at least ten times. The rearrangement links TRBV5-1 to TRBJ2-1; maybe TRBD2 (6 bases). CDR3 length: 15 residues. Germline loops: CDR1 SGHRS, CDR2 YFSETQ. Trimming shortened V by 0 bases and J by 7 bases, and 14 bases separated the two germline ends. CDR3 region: CASSLVAGTGNEQFF. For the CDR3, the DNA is TGCGCCAGCAGCTTGGTCGCGGGGACGGGGAATGAGCAGTTCTTC.